This is a list of T cell receptor beta chains from one sample in a study of blood T cell repertoires in COVID-19. Here immunoSEQ multiplex PCR was the method, and the copy in TCRdb shows in-frame clones only, minus some. Of some 150,000 clones detected, around 80% appear once; the ten largest clones hold 7.2%. The sequenced sample was peripheral blood. Receptors originate from a woman aged 45-60 years in a cohort sampled during active or convalescent COVID-19. The CDR3 runs from the conserved cysteine through the conserved F or W. The D gene is left open where the match is weak. A row's size may be missing; if present it is once, few, many or a size class.

>TRBJ2-2|NA|TRBV6-6|TRBD1
CASSRTGGTGELFF
TGTGCCAGCAGCCGGACAGGCGGGACCGGGGAGCTGTTTTTT
>TRBJ1-2|once|TRBV29-1|TRBD1
CSALTPGATGDGYTF
TGCAGCGCCCTCACACCCGGTGCGACAGGGGACGGCTACACCTTC
>TRBJ2-7|NA|TRBV7-8|TRBD1
CASSPGQGGIYEQYF
TGTGCCAGCAGCCCGGGACAGGGGGGGATCTACGAGCAGTACTTC
>TRBJ2-3|NA|TRBV9|TRBD1
CASSVVGQGVDTQYF
TGTGCCAGCAGCGTAGTGGGACAGGGGGTAGATACGCAGTATTTT
>TRBJ1-5|NA|TRBV19|TRBD1
CASSPPGGRGQPQHF
TGTGCCAGTAGCCCCCCAGGGGGCCGCGGGCAGCCCCAGCATTTT
>TRBJ1-6|NA|TRBV7-2|TRBD1
CAIDRGSYNSPLHF
TGTGCCATAGACAGGGGCTCCTATAATTCACCCCTCCACTTT
>TRBJ1-3|NA|TRBV3-1/TRBV3-2|TRBD1
CASSQEGGGTIYF
TGTGCCAGCAGCCAAGAAGGGGGCGGCACCATATATTTT
>TRBJ2-7|NA|TRBV4-3|TRBD2
CASSQDWDYAYEQYF
TGCGCCAGCAGCCAAGATTGGGACTATGCCTACGAGCAGTACTTC
>TRBJ1-4|few|TRBV7-9|NA
CASSQGSTANEKLFF
TGTGCCAGCAGCCAGGGGAGCACAGCTAATGAAAAACTGTTTTTT
>TRBJ2-2|NA|TRBV7-9|TRBD1
CASSYTGTEGTGELFF
TGTGCCAGCAGCTATACCGGGACAGAGGGGACCGGGGAGCTGTTTTTT
>TRBJ2-7|NA|TRBV4-1|TRBD2
CASSQEGGRASGGEQYF
TGCGCCAGCAGCCAAGAGGGGGGACGGGCTAGCGGGGGCGAGCAGTACTTC
>TRBJ1-3|NA|TRBV9|TRBD1
CASSSLTGVANTIYF
TGTGCCAGCAGCTCCCTGACAGGGGTCGCAAACACCATATATTTT
>TRBJ2-7|NA|TRBV2|NA
CASRVESRSYEQYF
TGTGCCAGCAGGGTCGAAAGCCGCTCCTACGAGCAGTACTTC
>TRBJ1-1|few|TRBV28|NA
CASSSAASGKYTEAFF
TGTGCCAGCAGTTCAGCGGCCTCGGGGAAATACACTGAAGCTTTCTTT